This T cell receptor beta chain was profiled in a study of T cell responses to AZD1222 COVID-19 vaccine. Study results and caveats: Spike-wide vaccine-associated CD4 TCRs dominated at 160-218 and 743-854. Variant regions that are unmutated are reportedly the target of nearly half of spike-specific TCRs. Just a handful of AZD1222 recipients were seropositive at baseline.

Germline CDR1 MNHEY, CDR2 SVGEGT. This CDR3 has 16 amino acids. The ends lost 0 bases at V and 1 base at J; junction bases unmatched: 2. Data came from immunoSEQ multiplex PCR; TCRdb stores just in-frame clones and leaves some out. The data contain approximately 180,000 clones, 85% to 95% of them seen just once; the ten biggest clones take up around 0.96%. About this clone: Antigen: not known.

The sequencing here drew on peripheral blood, taken 28 days after the second dose of the MenACWY control vaccine. This TCR was sampled from an adult who received the MenACWY meningococcal vaccine as a control. The chain is built from TRBV6-2 or TRBV6-3 and TRBJ2-3; TRBD2 matches at 9 bases. The DNA of the CDR3 is TGTGCCAGCAGTTACTCCGGCGGGGGGGGCACAGATACGCAGTATTTT. As protein: CASSYSGGGGTDTQYF.